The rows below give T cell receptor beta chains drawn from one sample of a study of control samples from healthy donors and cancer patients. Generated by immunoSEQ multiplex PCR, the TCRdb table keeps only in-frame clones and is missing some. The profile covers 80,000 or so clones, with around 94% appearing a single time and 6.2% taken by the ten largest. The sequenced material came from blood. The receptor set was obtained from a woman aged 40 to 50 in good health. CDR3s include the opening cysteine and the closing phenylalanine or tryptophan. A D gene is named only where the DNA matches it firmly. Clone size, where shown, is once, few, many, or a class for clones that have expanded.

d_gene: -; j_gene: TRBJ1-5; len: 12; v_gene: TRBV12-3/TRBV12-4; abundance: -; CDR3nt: TGTGCCAGCAGAGTAGGCAATCAGCCCCAGCATTTT; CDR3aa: CASRVGNQPQHF
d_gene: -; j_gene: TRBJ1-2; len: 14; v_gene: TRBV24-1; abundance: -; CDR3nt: TGTGCCACCAGTGATTTGTCCCTAAACTATGGCTACACCTTC; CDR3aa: CATSDLSLNYGYTF
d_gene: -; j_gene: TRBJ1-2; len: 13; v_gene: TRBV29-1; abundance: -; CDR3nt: TGCAGCGTTGGGGGCAGAGCTAACTATGGCTACACCTTC; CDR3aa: CSVGGRANYGYTF
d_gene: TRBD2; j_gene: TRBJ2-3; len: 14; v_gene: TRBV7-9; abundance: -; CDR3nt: TGTGCCAGCAGCTTAAGCGGGAAGAGGGATACGCAGTATTTT; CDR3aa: CASSLSGKRDTQYF
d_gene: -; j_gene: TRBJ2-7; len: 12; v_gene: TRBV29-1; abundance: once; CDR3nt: TGCAGCGTTGGCTTGGGAGCCTACGAGCAGTACTTC; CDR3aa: CSVGLGAYEQYF
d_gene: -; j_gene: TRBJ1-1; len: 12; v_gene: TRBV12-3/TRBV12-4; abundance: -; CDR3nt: TGTGCCAGCAGTCCAGGGAACACTGAAGCTTTCTTT; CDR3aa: CASSPGNTEAFF
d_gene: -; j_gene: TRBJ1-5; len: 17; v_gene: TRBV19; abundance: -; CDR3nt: TGTGCCAGTAGTATAAGTTCAGGGGAATATAGCAATCAGCCCCAGCATTTT; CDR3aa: CASSISSGEYSNQPQHF
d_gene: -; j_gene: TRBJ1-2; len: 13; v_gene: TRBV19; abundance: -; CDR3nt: TGTGCCAGTAGTATCGACAGGTACTATGGCTACACCTTC; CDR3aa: CASSIDRYYGYTF
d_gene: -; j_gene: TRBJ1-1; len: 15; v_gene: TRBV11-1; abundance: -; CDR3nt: TGTGCCAGCAGCTTCACACAGCCCCTCCAAGGTGAAGCTTTCTTT; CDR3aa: CASSFTQPLQGEAFF
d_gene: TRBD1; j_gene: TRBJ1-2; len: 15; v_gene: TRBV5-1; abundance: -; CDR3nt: TGCGCCAGCAGCGTGGGACAGGGGGGAGTCTATGGCTACACCTTC; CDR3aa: CASSVGQGGVYGYTF
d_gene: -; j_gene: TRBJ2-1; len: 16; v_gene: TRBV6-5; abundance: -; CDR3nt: TGTGCCAGCAGTTACTCGAGTGGGAGCTCCTACAATGAGCAGTTCTTC; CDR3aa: CASSYSSGSSYNEQFF
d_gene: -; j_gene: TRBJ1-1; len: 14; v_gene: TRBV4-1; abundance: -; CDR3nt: TGCGCCAGCAGCCGCCCCGGGGGGAACACTGAAGCTTTCTTT; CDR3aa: CASSRPGGNTEAFF
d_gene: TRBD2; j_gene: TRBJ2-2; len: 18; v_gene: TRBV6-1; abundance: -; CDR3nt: TGTGCCAGCAGTGATGGACTAGCGGGAGGGCCTAGCACCGGGGAGCTGTTTTTT; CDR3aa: CASSDGLAGGPSTGELFF
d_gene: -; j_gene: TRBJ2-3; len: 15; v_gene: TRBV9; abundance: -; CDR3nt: TGTGCCAGCAGCTGGGAGGCCAGTAGCACAGATACGCAGTATTTT; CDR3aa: CASSWEASSTDTQYF
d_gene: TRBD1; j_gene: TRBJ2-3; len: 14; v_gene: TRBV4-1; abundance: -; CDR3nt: TGCGCCAGCAGCCAAGCAGGGGGCAGGGATACGCAGTATTTT; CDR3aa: CASSQAGGRDTQYF
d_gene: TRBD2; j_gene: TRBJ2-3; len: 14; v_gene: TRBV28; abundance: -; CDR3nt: TGTGCCAGCATCAGCGGGGGGGGAGGAGATACGCAGTATTTT; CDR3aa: CASISGGGGDTQYF
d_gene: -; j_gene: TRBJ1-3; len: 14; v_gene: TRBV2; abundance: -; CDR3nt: TGTGCCAGCAGTGGACCCCCGGCTGGAAACACCATATATTTT; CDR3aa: CASSGPPAGNTIYF
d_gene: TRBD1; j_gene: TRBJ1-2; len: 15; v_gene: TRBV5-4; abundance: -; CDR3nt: TGTGCCAGCAGCACATGGGACAGGGTCGACTATGGCTACACCTTC; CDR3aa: CASSTWDRVDYGYTF
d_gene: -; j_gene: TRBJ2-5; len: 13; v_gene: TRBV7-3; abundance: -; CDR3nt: TGTGCCAGCAGCCGGATTGCCGGCGAGACCCAGTACTTC; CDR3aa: CASSRIAGETQYF
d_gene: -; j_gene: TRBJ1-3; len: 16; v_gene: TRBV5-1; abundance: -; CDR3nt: TGCGCCAGCAGCTTGGGGGGGCCCTACTCTGGAAACACCATATATTTT; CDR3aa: CASSLGGPYSGNTIYF
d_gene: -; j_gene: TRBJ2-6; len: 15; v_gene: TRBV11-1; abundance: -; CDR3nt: TGTGCCAGCAGCCTTCCTCCCTCTGGGGCCAACGTCCTGACTTTC; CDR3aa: CASSLPPSGANVLTF
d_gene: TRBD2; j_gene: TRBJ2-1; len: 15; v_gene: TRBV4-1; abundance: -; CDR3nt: TGCGCCAGCAGCTACGGGGGGTTCTTGGACAATGAGCAGTTCTTC; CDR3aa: CASSYGGFLDNEQFF
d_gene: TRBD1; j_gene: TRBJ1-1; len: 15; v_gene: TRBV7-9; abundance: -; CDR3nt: TGTGCCAGCAGCTTATACCGGACAGGGGGCACTGAAGCTTTCTTT; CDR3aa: CASSLYRTGGTEAFF
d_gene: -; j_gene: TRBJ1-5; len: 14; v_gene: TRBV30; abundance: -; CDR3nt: TGTGCCTGGAGTGCGTGGGGGCTCAATCAGCCCCAGCATTTT; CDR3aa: CAWSAWGLNQPQHF
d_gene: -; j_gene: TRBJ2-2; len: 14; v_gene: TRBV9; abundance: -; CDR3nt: TGTGCCAGCAGCGTAGGAGGCAGCACCGGGGAGCTGTTTTTT; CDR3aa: CASSVGGSTGELFF
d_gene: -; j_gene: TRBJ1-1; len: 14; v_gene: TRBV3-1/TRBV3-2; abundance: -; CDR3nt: TGTGCCAGCAGCCCGAGTCTTTTGAACACTGAAGCTTTCTTT; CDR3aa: CASSPSLLNTEAFF
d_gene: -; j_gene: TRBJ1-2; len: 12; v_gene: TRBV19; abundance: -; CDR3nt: TGTGCCAGTAGTATCAGGGAATTCAGCTACACCTTC; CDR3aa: CASSIREFSYTF
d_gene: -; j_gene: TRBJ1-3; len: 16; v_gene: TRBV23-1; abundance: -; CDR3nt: TGCGCCAGCAGTCAACCCGACAGGAGCTCTGGAAACACCATATATTTT; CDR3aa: CASSQPDRSSGNTIYF
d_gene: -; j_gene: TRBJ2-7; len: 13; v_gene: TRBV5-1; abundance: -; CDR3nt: TGCGCCAGCAGCTTGACAGGCTCCTACGAGCAGTACTTC; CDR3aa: CASSLTGSYEQYF
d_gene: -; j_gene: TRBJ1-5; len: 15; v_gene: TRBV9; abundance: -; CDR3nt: TGTGCCAGCAGCGTTGGGGGTAGTCGCAATCAGCCCCAGCATTTT; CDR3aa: CASSVGGSRNQPQHF
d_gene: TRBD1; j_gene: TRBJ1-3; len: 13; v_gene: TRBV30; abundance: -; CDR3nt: TGTGCCTGGAAGCAGGGGGCTGGAAACACCATATATTTT; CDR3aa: CAWKQGAGNTIYF
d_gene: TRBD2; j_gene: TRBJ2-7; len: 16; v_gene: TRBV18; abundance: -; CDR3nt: TGTGCCAGCTCACCACGGACTAGCGGGGTCGCCTACGAGCAGTACTTC; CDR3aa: CASSPRTSGVAYEQYF
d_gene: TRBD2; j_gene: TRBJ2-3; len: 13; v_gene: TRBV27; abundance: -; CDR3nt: TGTGCCGCGGCGGATAGCGGGAGTATTACGCAGTATTTT; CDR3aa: CAAADSGSITQYF
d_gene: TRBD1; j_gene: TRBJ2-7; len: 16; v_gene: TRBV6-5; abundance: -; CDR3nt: TGTGCCAGCAGTTACCGACGGACAGGCCAACCCTACGAGCAGTACTTC; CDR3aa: CASSYRRTGQPYEQYF
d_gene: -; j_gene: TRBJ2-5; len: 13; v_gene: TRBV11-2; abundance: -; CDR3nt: TGTGCCAGCAGCTTAGCTGTTAGAGAGACCCAGTACTTC; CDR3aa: CASSLAVRETQYF
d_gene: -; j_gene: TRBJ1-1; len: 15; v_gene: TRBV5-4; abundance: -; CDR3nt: TGTGCCAGCAGCTTGGAAGCGAGGTTCGACACTGAAGCTTTCTTT; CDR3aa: CASSLEARFDTEAFF
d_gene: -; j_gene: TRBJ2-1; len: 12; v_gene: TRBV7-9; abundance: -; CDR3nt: TGTGCCAGCCTGGACTTAAGAAATGAGCAGTTCTTC; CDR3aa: CASLDLRNEQFF
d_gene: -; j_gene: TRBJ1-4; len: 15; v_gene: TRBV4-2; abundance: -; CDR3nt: TGTGCCAGCAGCCTTACAGGCACAACTAATGAAAAACTGTTTTTT; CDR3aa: CASSLTGTTNEKLFF
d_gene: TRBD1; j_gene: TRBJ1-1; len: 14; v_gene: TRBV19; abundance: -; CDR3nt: TGTGCCAGTACCGTGGGACAGGCGGACACTGAAGCTTTCTTT; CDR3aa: CASTVGQADTEAFF
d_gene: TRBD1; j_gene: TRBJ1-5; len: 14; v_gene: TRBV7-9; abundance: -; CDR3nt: TGTGCCAGCAGCTCCGGACAGGCTTATCAGCCCCAGCATTTT; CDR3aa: CASSSGQAYQPQHF
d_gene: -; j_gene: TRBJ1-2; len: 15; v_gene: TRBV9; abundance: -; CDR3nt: TGTGCCAGCAGCGTAAATCCGGGGGCCGGCTATGGCTACACCTTC; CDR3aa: CASSVNPGAGYGYTF
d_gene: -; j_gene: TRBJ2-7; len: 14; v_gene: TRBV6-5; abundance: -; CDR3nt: TGTGCCAGCAAAACCGAGACAGTCTCCTACGAGCAGTACTTC; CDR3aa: CASKTETVSYEQYF
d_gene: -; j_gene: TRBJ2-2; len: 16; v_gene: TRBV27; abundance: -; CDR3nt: TGTGCCAGCAGTGTCACTAGCACTTCGAACACCGGGGAGCTGTTTTTT; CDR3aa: CASSVTSTSNTGELFF
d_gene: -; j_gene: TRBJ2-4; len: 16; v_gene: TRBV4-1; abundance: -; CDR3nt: TGCGCCAGCAGCCCCCCCCAGACCGCGGGCAAAAACATTCAGTACTTC; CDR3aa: CASSPPQTAGKNIQYF
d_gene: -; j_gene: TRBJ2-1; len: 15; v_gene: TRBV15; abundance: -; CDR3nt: TGTGCCACCAGCAGAGATTTGGGGGTCTGGAATGAGCAGTTCTTC; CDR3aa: CATSRDLGVWNEQFF